Listed below are T cell receptor beta chains from one sample, sequenced in a study of T cells in Graves' hyperthyroidism and ophthalmopathy. From the multiplex PCR reads, TCRdb called clonotypes with MiXCR, one entry per CDR3 protein. Seen here are 500,000 to 550,000 distinct CDR3 sequences, under 25% observed once, and the top ten hold around 27%. Sequencing used blood. The receptors shown here come from a man aged 18 to 35 with Graves' hyperthyroidism. Both conserved end residues are part of each CDR3. D genes are given only for firm matches. The size field is filled for only some rows; it gives once, few, many or a size class.

j_call | d_call | clone_size | v_call | cdr3_aa | cdr3_nt
TRBJ1-5 | TRBD1 | many | TRBV20-1 | CSARRQGRNNNQPQHF | TGCAGTGCTAGAAGACAGGGGAGGAATAACAATCAGCCCCAGCATTTT
TRBJ1-5 | TRBD1 | many | TRBV28 | CASSLPQGAGNQPQHF | TGTGCCAGCAGTTTACCTCAGGGGGCGGGCAATCAGCCCCAGCATTTT
TRBJ2-7 | TRBD1 | . | TRBV4-1 | CASSSFGQGNYEQYF | TGCGCCAGCAGCTCCTTCGGACAGGGTAACTACGAGCAGTACTTC
TRBJ1-1 | . | many | TRBV6-1 | CASSVPGRWNSNTEAFF | TGTGCGAGCAGTGTACCGGGACGCTGGAATTCGAACACTGAAGCTTTCTTT
TRBJ2-7 | TRBD2 | few | TRBV29-1 | CSVATSTHYEQYF | TGCAGCGTAGCGACTAGCACCCACTACGAGCAGTACTTC
TRBJ1-1 | . | many | TRBV6-1 | CASSEASQGRFEAFF | TGTGCCAGCAGTGAAGCTTCCCAGGGGCGGTTTGAAGCTTTCTTT
TRBJ2-7 | . | once | TRBV6-1 | CASSEAVWRDEQYF | TGTGCCAGCAGTGAAGCGGTGTGGAGGGACGAGCAGTACTTC
TRBJ1-2 | . | . | TRBV12-3/TRBV12-4 | CASTVRRARIGYGYTF | TGTGCCAGCACTGTCCGCCGGGCCCGAATAGGCTATGGCTACACCTTC
TRBJ1-6 | . | many | TRBV4-2 | CASSRGLENSPLHF | TGTGCCAGCAGCCGGGGGTTAGAAAATTCACCCCTCCACTTT
TRBJ2-2 | . | few | TRBV9 | CASSVEDEWELFF | TGTGCCAGCAGCGTAGAAGATGAGTGGGAGCTGTTTTTC
TRBJ1-1 | . | many | TRBV2 | CASTPRAQGKRSTEAFF | TGTGCCAGCACCCCAAGGGCACAGGGAAAGAGAAGTACTGAAGCTTTCTTT
TRBJ2-7 | . | few | TRBV30 | CAWSAAPYEQYF | TGTGCCTGGAGTGCCGCACCCTACGAGCAGTACTTC
TRBJ1-2 | TRBD1 | many | TRBV11-3 | CASSQGGDHYGYTF | TGTGCCAGCAGCCAGGGGGGAGACCACTATGGCTACACCTTC
TRBJ1-2 | . | . | TRBV24-1 | CATSDSQAVNYGYTF | TGTGCCACCAGTGATTCACAGGCAGTCAACTATGGTTACACCTTC
TRBJ1-1 | TRBD1 | many | TRBV28 | CASSSPGGNTEAFF | TGTGCCAGCAGTTCTCCAGGGGGGAACACTGAAGCTTTCTTT
TRBJ1-1 | . | many | TRBV12-3/TRBV12-4 | CASSLNGRAEAFF | TGTGCCAGCAGTTTAAATGGACGGGCTGAAGCTTTCTTT
TRBJ2-2 | . | few | TRBV2 | CASSEQRGTGELFF | TGTGCCAGCAGTGAACAGAGGGGCACCGGGGAGCTGTTTTTT
TRBJ2-4 | . | once | TRBV12-3/TRBV12-4 | CASSFGTVAKNIKYF | TGTGCCAGCAGTTTCGGAACTGTAGCCAAAAACATTAAGTACTTC
TRBJ1-5 | . | many | TRBV28 | CASSPQLAGGNQPQHF | TGTGCCAGCAGTCCTCAACTGGCTGGGGGCAATCAGCCCCAGCATTTT
TRBJ1-2 | TRBD1 | few | TRBV4-1 | CASSQEGQSYGYTF | TGCGCCAGCAGCCAAGAGGGACAGTCTTATGGCTACACCTTC
TRBJ2-7 | . | . | TRBV12-3/TRBV12-4 | CASSLGRVVYEQYF | TGTGCCAGCAGCCTGGGTAGGGTAGTCTACGAGCAGTACTTC
TRBJ2-7 | TRBD1 | . | TRBV28 | CASSLWGQGGSYEQYF | TGTGCCAGCAGTTTATGGGGACAGGGGGGGTCCTACGAGCAGTACTTC
TRBJ2-5 | . | . | TRBV10-3 | CAISGQFQETQYF | TGTGCCATCAGTGGACAGTTCCAAGAGACCCAGTACTTC
TRBJ2-5 | . | few | TRBV2 | CASRGRDQYF | TGTGCCAGCAGGGGGAGAGACCAGTACTTC
TRBJ2-5 | TRBD2 | many | TRBV19 | CASSPIAGVLETQYF | TGTGCCAGTAGTCCCATAGCGGGGGTATTGGAGACCCAGTACTTC
TRBJ1-5 | TRBD1 | . | TRBV12-5 | CASGPPGGCDGANQPQHF | TGTGCTAGTGGGCCTCCAGGGGGATGCGACGGAGCCAATCAGCCCCAGCATTTT
TRBJ2-7 | . | many | TRBV6-5 | CASSYAGFGYEQYF | TGTGCCAGCAGTTACGCGGGGTTTGGATACGAGCAGTACTTC
TRBJ2-4 | . | many | TRBV7-9 | CASSRDSNIQYF | TGTGCCAGCAGCAGAGACAGCAACATTCAGTACTTC
TRBJ1-1 | . | many | TRBV12-5 | CASAPGGNTEAFF | TGTGCTAGTGCCCCGGGGGGGAACACTGAAGCTTTCTTT
TRBJ2-7 | . | many | TRBV2 | CASSEQRVIYEQYF | TGTGCCAGCAGTGAACAACGGGTGATCTACGAGCAGTACTTC
TRBJ1-3 | . | many | TRBV15 | CATSRELAGPGSGNTIYF | TGTGCCACCAGCAGAGAACTCGCAGGTCCAGGCTCTGGAAACACCATATATTTT
TRBJ2-2 | . | many | TRBV11-1 | CASSTRQAANTGELFF | TGTGCCAGCAGCACGCGACAGGCCGCGAACACCGGGGAGCTGTTTTTT
TRBJ2-5 | . | many | TRBV24-1 | CATSDYLKGGKETQYF | TGTGCCACCAGTGATTACCTTAAGGGCGGAAAAGAGACCCAGTACTTC
TRBJ2-2 | . | . | TRBV7-2 | CASSYHSFRGGRANTGELFF | TGTGCCAGCAGCTACCACTCCTTCAGGGGGGGGAGAGCGAACACCGGGGAGCTGTTTTTT
TRBJ1-5 | TRBD1 | . | TRBV6-2/TRBV6-3 | CASSHRTGGNQPQHF | TGTGCCAGCAGTCACCGGACAGGGGGCAATCAGCCCCAGCATTTT
TRBJ1-5 | . | many | TRBV19 | CASSRSDGNQPQHF | TGTGCCAGTAGTAGAAGTGACGGCAATCAGCCCCAGCATTTT
TRBJ2-4 | TRBD2 | . | TRBV20-1 | CGLAGGNIQYF | TGCGGGCTAGCGGGGGGAAACATTCAGTACTTC
TRBJ1-1 | . | many | TRBV11-2 | CASSPSLNPEAFF | TGTGCCAGCAGCCCGTCGTTGAACCCTGAAGCTTTCTTT
TRBJ2-5 | . | few | TRBV18 | CASSPPSERETQYF | TGTGCCAGCTCACCACCGTCCGAGCGAGAGACCCAGTACTTC
TRBJ1-1 | . | many | TRBV6-5 | CASSYGTEAFF | TGTGCCAGCAGTTACGGGACTGAAGCTTTCTTT
TRBJ1-2 | . | many | TRBV7-9 | CASSLVYGYTF | TGTGCCAGCAGCCTCGTGTATGGCTACACCTTC
TRBJ1-5 | TRBD1 | few | TRBV4-1 | CASSQVRGQQPQHF | TGCGCCAGCAGCCAAGTAAGGGGGCAGCAGCCCCAGCATTTT
TRBJ1-1 | . | . | TRBV2 | CASRRTGPGYTEAFF | TGTGCCAGCAGACGTACGGGGCCGGGATACACTGAAGCTTTCTTT
TRBJ2-7 | . | many | TRBV5-1 | CASSLFGGRDSYEQYF | TGCGCCAGCAGCTTGTTTGGTGGGAGAGACTCCTACGAGCAGTACTTC
TRBJ2-2 | TRBD1 | many | TRBV15 | CATSRDLGTGGVGELFF | TGTGCCACCAGCAGAGATTTGGGGACAGGGGGTGTTGGGGAGCTGTTTTTT
TRBJ1-2 | . | few | TRBV12-3/TRBV12-4 | CASSRDGYTF | TGTGCCAGCAGTCGGGACGGCTACACCTTC
TRBJ1-2 | TRBD1 | . | TRBV6-5 | CASSYSPTLTGNGYTF | TGTGCCAGCAGTTACTCCCCTACCTTGACAGGGAATGGCTACACCTTC
TRBJ2-5 | . | many | TRBV5-6 | CASSQQGAETQYF | TGTGCCAGCAGTCAACAGGGAGCGGAGACCCAGTACTTC